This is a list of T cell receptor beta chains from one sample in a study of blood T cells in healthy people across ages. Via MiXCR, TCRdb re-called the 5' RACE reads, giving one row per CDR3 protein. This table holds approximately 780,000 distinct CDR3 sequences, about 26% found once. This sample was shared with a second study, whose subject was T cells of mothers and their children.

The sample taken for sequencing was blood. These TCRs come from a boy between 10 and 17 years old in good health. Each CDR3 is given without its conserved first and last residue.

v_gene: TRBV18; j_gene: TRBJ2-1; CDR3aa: ASSPRSSGTRPTNEQF
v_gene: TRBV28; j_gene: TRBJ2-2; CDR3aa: ASSYQQGGTGELF
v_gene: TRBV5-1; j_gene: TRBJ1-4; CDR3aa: ASTLQAAEKLF
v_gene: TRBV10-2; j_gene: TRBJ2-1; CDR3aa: ASSVLAGVYNEQF
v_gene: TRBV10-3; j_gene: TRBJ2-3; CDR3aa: AISGEGLSTDTQY
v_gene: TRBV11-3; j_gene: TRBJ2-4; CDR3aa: ASSPEGGAKNIQY
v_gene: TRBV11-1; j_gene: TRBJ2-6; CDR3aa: ASSLYVGNREDRGLGANVLT
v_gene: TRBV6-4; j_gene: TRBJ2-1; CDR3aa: ASSDGSGGYDEQF
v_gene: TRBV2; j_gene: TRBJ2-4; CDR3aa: ASSELAGVFRY
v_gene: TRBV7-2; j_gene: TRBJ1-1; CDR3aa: ASSFFGTGLNTEAF
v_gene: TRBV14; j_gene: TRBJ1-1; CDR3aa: ASSRREVGWAF
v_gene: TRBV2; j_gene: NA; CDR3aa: ASTRGVSNEQF
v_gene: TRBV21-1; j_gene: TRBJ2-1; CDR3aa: ASYRVPGEQF
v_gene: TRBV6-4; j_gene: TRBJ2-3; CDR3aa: ASSDAPGGTDTQY
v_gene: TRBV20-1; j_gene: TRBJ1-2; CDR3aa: SATTEGRGTGYGYT
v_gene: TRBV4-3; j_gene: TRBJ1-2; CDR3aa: ASSQSDTNYGYT
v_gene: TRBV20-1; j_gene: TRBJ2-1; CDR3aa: SARGARGYNEQF
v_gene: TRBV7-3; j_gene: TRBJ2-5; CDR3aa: ASSYDSGGARETQY
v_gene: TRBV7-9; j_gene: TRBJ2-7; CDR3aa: ASIPGQGLISYPHEQY
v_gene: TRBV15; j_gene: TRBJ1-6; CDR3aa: ATRDNMSPLH
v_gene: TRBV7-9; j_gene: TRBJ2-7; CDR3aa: ASSVNRDRGHEQY
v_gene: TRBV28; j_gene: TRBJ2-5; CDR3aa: ASSFTGQGMRETQY
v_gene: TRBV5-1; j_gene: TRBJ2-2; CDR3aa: ASSLGGTGELF
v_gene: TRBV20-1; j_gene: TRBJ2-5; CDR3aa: SAGEPPGAQY
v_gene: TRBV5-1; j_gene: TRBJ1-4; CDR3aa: ASSDGTQVNEKLF
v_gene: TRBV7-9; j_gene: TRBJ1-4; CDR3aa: ASSFPGEVKEKLF
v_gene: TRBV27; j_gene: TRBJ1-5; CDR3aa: VSSFRRGTNQPQH
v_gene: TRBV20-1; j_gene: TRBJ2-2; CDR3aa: SASRGPSTGELF
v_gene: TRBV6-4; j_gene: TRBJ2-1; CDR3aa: ASSATSGGLDEQS
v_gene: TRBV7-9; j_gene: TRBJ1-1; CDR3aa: ASSLPSDRTNTEAF
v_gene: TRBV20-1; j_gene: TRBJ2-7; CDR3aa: SASGTSGGTYEQY
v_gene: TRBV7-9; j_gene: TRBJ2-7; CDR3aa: ASSDRVSEQY
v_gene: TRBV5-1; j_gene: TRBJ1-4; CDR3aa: ASSAGSINEKLF
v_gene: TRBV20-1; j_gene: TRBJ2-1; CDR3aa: SARGQGHYNEQF
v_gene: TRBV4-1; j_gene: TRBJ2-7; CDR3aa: ASSQVETSLREQY
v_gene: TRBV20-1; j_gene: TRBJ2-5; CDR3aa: SALGVQETQY
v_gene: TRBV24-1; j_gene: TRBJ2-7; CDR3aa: ATSDLMTLKQY
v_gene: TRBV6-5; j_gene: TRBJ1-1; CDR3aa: ASSFGPKGRGTEAF
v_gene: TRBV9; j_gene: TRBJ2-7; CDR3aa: ASSVGPDQGREQY
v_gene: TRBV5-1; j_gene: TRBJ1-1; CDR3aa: ASSRNPGNTEAF
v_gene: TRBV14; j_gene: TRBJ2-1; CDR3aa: ASSQDQVFSWNEQF
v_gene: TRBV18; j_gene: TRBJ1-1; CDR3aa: ASSPRGGNTEAF
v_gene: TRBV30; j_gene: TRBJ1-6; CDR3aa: AWNRESYNSPLH
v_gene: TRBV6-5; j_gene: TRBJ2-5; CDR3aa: ASRPKLRAGGETQY
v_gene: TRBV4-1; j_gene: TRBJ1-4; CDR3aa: ASSSQTGTNEKLF
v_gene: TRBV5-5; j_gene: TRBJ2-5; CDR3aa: ASSLGLFQDETQY
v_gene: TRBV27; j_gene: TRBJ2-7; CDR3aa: ASSWSAVGSYEQY
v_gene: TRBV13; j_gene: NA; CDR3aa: ASTLILAKNIQF
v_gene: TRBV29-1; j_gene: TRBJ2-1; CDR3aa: SVRRLNEQF
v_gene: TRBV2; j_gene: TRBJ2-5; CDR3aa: ASSPSLLAGGAGTQY
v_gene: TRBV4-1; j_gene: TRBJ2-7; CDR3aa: ASSQAWGQGSYEQY
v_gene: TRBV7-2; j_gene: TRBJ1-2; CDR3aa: ASRAWVQGLNYGYT